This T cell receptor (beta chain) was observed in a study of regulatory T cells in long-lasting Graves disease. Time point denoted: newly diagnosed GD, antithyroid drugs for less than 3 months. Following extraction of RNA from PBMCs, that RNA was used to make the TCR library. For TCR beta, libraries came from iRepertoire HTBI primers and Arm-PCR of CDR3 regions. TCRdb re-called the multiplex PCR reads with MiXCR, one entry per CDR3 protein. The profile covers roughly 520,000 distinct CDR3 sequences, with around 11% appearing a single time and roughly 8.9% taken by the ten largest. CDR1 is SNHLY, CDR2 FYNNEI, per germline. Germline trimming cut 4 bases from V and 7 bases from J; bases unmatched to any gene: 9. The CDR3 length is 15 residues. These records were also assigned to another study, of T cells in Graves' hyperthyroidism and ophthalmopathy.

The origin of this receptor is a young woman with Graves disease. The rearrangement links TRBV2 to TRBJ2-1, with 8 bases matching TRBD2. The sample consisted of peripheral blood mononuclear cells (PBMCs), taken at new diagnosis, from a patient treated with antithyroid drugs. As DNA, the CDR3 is TGTGCCAGCAGTGGGTCGGGAGGGCCAAGGAATGAGCAGTTCTTC. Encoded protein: CASSGSGGPRNEQFF.